These 17 T cell receptor beta chains originate from one sample sequenced in a study of blood T cell repertoires in COVID-19. Only in-frame clones appear in the TCRdb table, and some are missing; sequencing was by immunoSEQ multiplex PCR. Among 250,000 or so clones listed, more than 80% were seen once. Material for sequencing was PBMCs or T cells enriched from blood (not recorded which). Receptors were obtained from a woman in her twenties or thirties with acute COVID-19.

CDR3 loop: CATSAEGQGYQPQHF. The CDR3 bases are TGTGCCACCAGTGCCGAGGGACAGGGGTATCAGCCCCAGCATTTT. The chain couples TRBV24-1 to TRBJ1-5, with 10 bases that match TRBD1. Germline V gives CDR1 KGHDR, CDR2 SFDVKD. J was trimmed by 5 bases and V by 5 bases; bases with no gene match: 5. This CDR3 has 15 residues.

The V and J genes are TRBV4-3 and TRBJ2-3, with D tentatively TRBD2 (6 bases). With 0 bases removed from V and 4 bases from J, the gap between germline ends came to 14 bases. This CDR3 contains 16 residues. Germline values: CDR1 LGHNA, CDR2 YSLEER. The CDR3 DNA reads TGCGCCAGCAGCCAAGATCCTGAGCTAGCGCCAGATACGCAGTATTTT. It translates to CASSQDPELAPDTQYF.

This clone was counted between two and nine times. V is TRBV2 and J is TRBJ1-3; no clear D gene. The V end lost 3 bases, the J end lost 0 bases, and 9 bases lay between the germline ends. The CDR3 runs 15 residues. CDR1 SNHLY and CDR2 FYNNEI come from the germline V gene. CDR3 bases: TGTGCCAGCAGTGAGGCAGGTCGCTCTGGAAACACCATATATTTT. Its translation is CASSEAGRSGNTIYF.

This clone was seen more than once but under ten times. The V call is TRBV7-9, the J call TRBJ1-6; 10 bases align to TRBD1. J gave up 8 bases and V 7 bases, and 5 bases lay outside the gene matches. This CDR3 region has 14 residues. Germline V lookup: CDR1 SEHNR, CDR2 FQNEAQ (reference sequence). CDR3 sequence: CASTPGQGYSPLHF. In DNA, the CDR3 is TGTGCCAGCACCCCGGGACAGGGGTATTCACCCCTCCACTTT.

The chain couples TRBV2 to TRBJ1-6; TRBD1 aligns across 9 bases. CDR1 is SNHLY, CDR2 FYNNEI, per germline. Trimming removed 7 bases from V and 6 bases from J; junction bases left unmatched: 7. This CDR3 has 15 residues. CDR3 sequence (DNA): TGTGCCAGCATCCCTGAGGGACAGGGTAATTCACCCCTCCACTTT. Translation: CASIPEGQGNSPLHF.

The V call is TRBV7-6, the J call TRBJ2-3; D not resolved. The CDR3 extends over 16 amino acids. The germline V and J ends were trimmed by 5 bases and 0 bases, with 15 bases remaining between them. From germline, CDR1 is SGHVS and CDR2 FNYEAQ. The DNA for the CDR3 is TGTGCCAGCAGCGGCCAGGTTACCCCTAGCACAGATACGCAGTATTTT. Encoded protein: CASSGQVTPSTDTQYF.

The chain has TRBV11-3 and TRBJ1-4; 10 bases are shared with TRBD1. The CDR3 spans 16 residues. Germline V CDR1 and CDR2: SGHNT, YENEEA. With 5 bases clipped from V and 8 bases from J, the junction kept 11 bases outside the gene matches. This chain's CDR3 is CASSPYDRGQGEKLFF. The CDR3 DNA reads as TGTGCCAGCAGCCCATATGACAGGGGGCAGGGAGAAAAACTGTTTTTT.

The chain employs TRBV11-2 and TRBJ2-7, with D unresolved. CDR3 length: 13 amino acids. Germline CDR1 is SGHAT and CDR2 is FQNNGV. The V end was cut by 0 bases, the J end by 4 bases, with 7 bases between. DNA for the CDR3: TGTGCCAGCAGCTTAGACCCCCGTTACGAGCAGTACTTC. It encodes CASSLDPRYEQYF.

The chain couples TRBV19 to TRBJ2-1; D uncertain. The V gene's germline CDR1 is LNHDA and CDR2 SQIVND (reference sequence). The CDR3 sequence is 15 residues long. V dropped 3 bases and J dropped 6 bases, with 15 bases sitting between them. CDR3 sequence reads: CASSIDWWVSNEQFF. Written as DNA, the CDR3 is TGTGCCAGTAGTATTGACTGGTGGGTGAGCAATGAGCAGTTCTTC.

V usage is TRBV3-1 (or the pseudogene TRBV3-2) and J usage is TRBJ2-3; the D is unclear. The V gene's germline CDR1 is LGHDT and CDR2 YNNKEL (reference sequence). V lost 3 bases and J 3 bases, leaving 4 bases between the germline ends. The length of the CDR3 is 12 residues. The CDR3 region is CASSQRTDTQYF. The DNA of the CDR3 is TGTGCCAGCAGCCAGAGGACAGATACGCAGTATTTT.

CDR3 DNA: TGTGCCAGCAGTGTTCTAGCGGGATACCAAGAGACCCAGTACTTC. Translated, it gives CASSVLAGYQETQYF. The chain joins TRBV2 to TRBJ2-5; TRBD2 aligns across 9 bases. The CDR3 spans 15 residues. V dropped 4 bases and J dropped 0; count of bases not matched to a gene: 3. CDR1 SNHLY and CDR2 FYNNEI come from the germline V gene.

J is TRBJ2-7 and V is TRBV5-6, with 16 bases lining up with TRBD2. Germline V lookup: CDR1 SGHDT, CDR2 YYEEEE. The CDR3 runs 18 residues. Trimming took 3 bases from V and 4 from J; bases not matched to a gene: 10. The CDR3 here is CASSSRGLAGGPVYEQYF. The CDR3 DNA is TGTGCCAGCAGCTCTCGGGGACTAGCGGGAGGGCCAGTATACGAGCAGTACTTC.

This rearrangement joins TRBV19 to TRBJ1-3; D call uncertain. The CDR3 length is 15 residues. V shed 5 bases and J shed 0 bases, with 11 bases lying between them. CDR1 LNHDA and CDR2 SQIVND come from the germline V gene (reference sequence). The CDR3: CASSASPSSGNTIYF. The CDR3 bases are TGTGCCAGTAGTGCAAGCCCAAGCTCTGGAAACACCATATATTTT.

This chain connects TRBV7-3 to TRBJ2-3; weak D call: TRBD2 (5 bases). Trimming took 1 base from V and 2 from J, leaving 13 bases between them. Germline V gives CDR1 SGHTA, CDR2 FQGTGA. This CDR3 region has 16 residues. The CDR3 loop is CASSLNSGPHTDTQYF. CDR3 coding DNA: TGTGCCAGCAGCTTAAACAGCGGACCTCACACAGATACGCAGTATTTT.

The chain combines TRBV10-1 with TRBJ2-1; D might be TRBD2 (6 bases). This CDR3 is 15 amino acids long. Looked up from germline, CDR1 is WNHNN and CDR2 is SYGVQD (reference sequence). V lost 0 bases and J 6 bases, leaving 12 bases between the germline ends. CDR3 sequence (DNA): TGCGCCAGCAGTGAGTCCCCGGGGGACGTCAATGAGCAGTTCTTC. Translating gives CASSESPGDVNEQFF.

The rearrangement links TRBV10-3 to TRBJ2-3, with 13 positions matching TRBD2. V shed 10 bases and J 1 base; nucleotides not matched to a gene: 8. The germline V gene has CDR1 ENHRY and CDR2 SYGVKD. The CDR3 runs to 16 residues. The CDR3 is CATRPGLAGGTDTQYF. CDR3 in DNA: TGTGCCACCCGGCCCGGACTAGCGGGGGGCACAGATACGCAGTATTTT.

The chain couples TRBV19 to TRBJ1-1; 7 bases are a match to TRBD1. Germline loops: CDR1 LNHDA, CDR2 SQIVND (reference sequence). The CDR3 is 15 residues long. The V and J ends lost 1 base and 11 bases, in that order; junction bases with no gene match: 13. CDR3 loop: CASSIVSPGGRSAFF. The DNA of the CDR3 is TGTGCCAGTAGTATAGTATCCCCAGGGGGTAGGTCTGCTTTCTTT.